The 25 T cell receptor beta chains presented below share a single source sample, sequenced in a study of T-cell reconstitution after alpha-beta-depleted transplantation in children. Preparation of the TCRbeta library was carried out with unique molecular identifiers. TCRdb passed the PCR reads through MiXCR, listing each CDR3 protein once. The sample has nearly 550,000 distinct CDR3 sequences, approximately 16% seen once; the top ten hold 3.3%. Specimen: PBMCs from the stem cell graft donor, collected from the stem cell graft. These receptors originate from a human donor who donated a stem cell graft to a child with acute lymphoblastic leukemia.

CDR3 sequence reads: CASSSLQGYYEQYF. The CDR3 DNA reads as TGTGCCAGCAGCTCTCTCCAGGGGTACTACGAGCAGTACTTC. The chain joins TRBV7-8 to TRBJ2-7, with D perhaps matching TRBD1 (6 bases). Germline assignment: CDR1 SGHVS and CDR2 FQNEAQ. The CDR3 is 14 residues long. Trimming cost V 4 bases and J 3 bases, with 13 bases left between them.

The chain has TRBV5-1 and TRBJ2-3, with 7 nucleotides matching TRBD2. Trimming cost V 6 bases and J 4 bases; bases outside gene matches: 11. The germline CDR1 and CDR2 sequences are SGHRS and YFSETQ. This CDR3 is built from 15 residues. CDR3 in DNA: TGCGCCAGCAACGTGGAAGGCGGGAGTGCAGATACGCAGTATTTT. Amino acid sequence: CASNVEGGSADTQYF. The full variable domain, in which reference TRBV5-1 and TRBJ2-3 provide the parts outside the CDR3, is KAGVTQTPRYLIKTRGQQVTLSCSPISGHRSVSWYQQTPGQGLQFLFEYFSETQRNKGNFPGRFSGRQFSNSRSEMNVSTLELGDSALYLCASNVEGGSADTQYFGPGTRLTVL.

V is TRBV15 and J is TRBJ1-3; 8 bases are shared with TRBD1. The V and J ends lost 5 bases and 8 bases, in that order; junction bases with no gene match: 14. The CDR3 contains 16 residues. Germline CDR1 LNHNV, CDR2 YYDKDF (reference sequence). The CDR3 nucleotides read TGTGCCACCAGCCCCCCAGGGGGCTATTCCAGGGACACCATATATTTT. Encoded protein: CATSPPGGYSRDTIYF.

CDR3 nucleotide sequence: TGTGCCAGTAGTTTGGACGAGGCTAGCGGGTTATCAGATGAGCAGTTCTTC. Protein sequence: CASSLDEASGLSDEQFF. The rearrangement joins TRBV19 to TRBJ2-1; 8 positions agree with TRBD2. From germline, CDR1 is LNHDA and CDR2 SQIVND (reference sequence). This CDR3 contains 17 residues. The V segment lost 5 bases and the J segment 8 bases; nucleotides outside the gene matches: 17.

The CDR3 here is CASSGRGYRTGGAGGQETQYF. CDR3 DNA sequence: TGCGCCAGCAGCGGTAGGGGATATAGGACAGGGGGCGCAGGTGGCCAAGAGACCCAGTACTTC. The rearrangement links TRBV5-1 to TRBJ2-5; 11 nucleotides line up with TRBD1. The junction had 21 bases not matched to a gene; V was cut back by 4 bases and J by 1 base. The CDR3 runs 21 residues. Germline assignment: CDR1 SGHRS and CDR2 YFSETQ.

This clonotype has a handful of counts. The genes are TRBV29-1 and TRBJ2-7; D remains ambiguous. The ends were cut back, 3 bases at V and 6 bases at J, with 9 bases in the middle. The CDR3 runs 11 residues. CDR1 SQVTM and CDR2 ANQGSEA come from the germline V gene. The DNA of the CDR3 is TGCAGCGTTGATCGGGTTGGCGAGCAGTACTTC. Translation gives CSVDRVGEQYF.

This chain links TRBV25-1 with TRBJ2-1, with 7 bases aligning to TRBD2. Trimming cost V 3 bases and J 3 bases; bases outside gene matches: 8. The germline V gene encodes CDR1 MGHDK and CDR2 SYGVNS. The CDR3 consists of 16 residues. CDR3 amino acids: CASSEGLAANYNEQFF. The CDR3 DNA reads TGTGCCAGCAGTGAGGGTCTAGCGGCCAACTACAATGAGCAGTTCTTC. The full variable domain, in which reference TRBV25-1 and TRBJ2-1 provide the parts outside the CDR3, is EADIYQTPRYLVIGTGKKITLECSQTMGHDKMYWYQQDPGMELHLIHYSYGVNSTEKGDLSSESTVSRIRTEHFPLTLESARPSHTSQYLCASSEGLAANYNEQFFGPGTRLTVL.

V is TRBV9 and J is TRBJ2-1, with 12 bases fitting TRBD2. The length of the CDR3 is 14 residues. V dropped 6 bases and J dropped 10; count of bases not matched to a gene: 8. CDR1 is SGDLS, CDR2 YYNGEE, per germline. CDR3 coding DNA: TGTGCCAGCAACCATGTAGGGACTAGCGGGGAGCAGTTCTTC. Amino acids: CASNHVGTSGEQFF.

The CDR3 DNA follows: TGCAGTGCTAGAATGTTACTGGGTGGGGAGACCCAGTACTTC. Translated: CSARMLLGGETQYF. The genes are TRBV20-1 and TRBJ2-5; no clear D. This CDR3 comprises 14 residues. CDR1 and CDR2 (germline): DFQATT, SNEGSKA (reference sequence). V dropped 2 bases and J dropped 5 bases, with 15 bases sitting between them.

The V gene is TRBV7-8, the J gene TRBJ2-1; 11 nucleotides match TRBD2. The CDR3 has 16 residues. V lost 5 bases, J lost 8 bases, and 11 bases stayed unmatched. The germline V gene encodes CDR1 SGHVS and CDR2 FQNEAQ. The CDR3 protein is CASSARRLAGSDEQFF. In nucleotides, the CDR3 is TGTGCCAGCAGCGCCAGAAGACTAGCGGGAAGCGATGAGCAGTTCTTC.

This clonotype came up a few times. The chain carries TRBV21-1 and TRBJ1-1; the table assigns TRBD1, which was not confirmed against the DNA. TRBV21-1 is a documented pseudogene. The CDR3 consists of 13 residues. This CDR3 is CASSPLGGPWGIF. CDR3 in DNA: TGTGCCAGCAGCCCACTGGGGGGTCCCTGGGGGATCTTT.

This clonotype was counted a few times. The chain links TRBV10-3 to TRBJ1-2; D might be TRBD1 (6 bases). Germline V gene lookup returns CDR1 ENHRY and CDR2 SYGVKD. V lost 3 bases to trimming and J lost 0 bases, with 11 bases between them. The CDR3 is made up of 15 amino acids. CDR3 bases: TGTGCCATCAGTGAAGAACAGGGATCTAACTATGGCTACACCTTC. It translates to CAISEEQGSNYGYTF.

V and J are TRBV3-1 and TRBJ2-1, with D hard to call. CDR1 is LGHDT, CDR2 YNNKEL, per germline (reference sequence). The V gene lost 0 bases and the J gene lost 0 bases, with 9 bases spanning the gap. The CDR3 loop spans 16 amino acids. The CDR3 nucleotides are TGTGCCAGCAGCCAAGATGTCGGAAGCTCCTACAATGAGCAGTTCTTC. It encodes CASSQDVGSSYNEQFF.

The J gene is TRBJ1-5, the V gene TRBV10-3; TRBD1 might be the D (6 bases). CDR3 size: 14 residues. The germline V and J ends were trimmed by 3 bases and 3 bases, with 9 bases remaining between them. The germline V gene encodes CDR1 ENHRY and CDR2 SYGVKD. As DNA, the CDR3 is TGTGCCATCAGTGACGCAGGGGCCAATCAGCCCCAGCATTTT. Residues: CAISDAGANQPQHF.

In this sample, this clonotype turned up a few times. The V call is TRBV5-6, the J call TRBJ2-1; either TRBD1 or TRBD2 may supply D (5 bases each). CDR3 size: 12 residues. The ends were cut back, 6 bases at V and 4 bases at J, with 8 bases in the middle. Per the germline V gene, CDR1 is SGHDT and CDR2 is YYEEEE. For the CDR3, the DNA is TGTGCCAGCACGGGGCCTTACAATGAGCAGTTCTTC. Its translation: CASTGPYNEQFF.

This clonotype was seen repeatedly, ten times or more. The chain carries TRBV29-1 and TRBJ2-1, with a weak D call TRBD1 (6 bases). This CDR3 is built from 13 residues. CDR1 is SQVTM, CDR2 ANQGSEA, per germline. V lost 7 bases to trimming and J lost 0 bases, with 10 bases between them. The CDR3 DNA reads as TGCAGCGAGACAGGAAGCTCCTACAATGAGCAGTTCTTC. Encoded protein: CSETGSSYNEQFF.

The chain combines TRBV6-5 with TRBJ2-3; D is perhaps TRBD2 (5 bases). This CDR3 spans 15 amino acids. Per germline, CDR1 MNHEY and CDR2 SVGAGI. V lost 0 bases and J 2 bases, leaving 9 bases between the germline ends. The CDR3 spells CASSYSAGDTDTQYF. CDR3 DNA sequence: TGTGCCAGCAGTTACTCTGCGGGCGACACAGATACGCAGTATTTT.

The chain combines TRBV5-1 with TRBJ1-3; the match to TRBD1 covers 8 bases. Germline CDR1 is SGHRS and CDR2 is YFSETQ. With 1 base clipped from V and 4 bases from J, the junction kept 4 bases outside the gene matches. This CDR3 is 15 amino acids long. CDR3 in amino acids: CASSLRGQGGNTIYF. CDR3 sequence (DNA): TGCGCCAGCAGCTTGCGCGGACAGGGAGGAAACACCATATATTTT.

The chain employs TRBV3-1 and TRBJ1-3; TRBD1 matches 10 bases. The germline V gene encodes CDR1 LGHDT and CDR2 YNNKEL (reference sequence). This CDR3 has 15 residues. After removal of 5 bases from V and 2 bases from J, the junction contained 3 bases not matched to a gene. The CDR3 DNA sequence: TGTGCCAGCAGCTGGGGACAGGGGACTGGAAACACCATATATTTT. Translating gives CASSWGQGTGNTIYF.

CDR3 region: CASTDWDRGKRVETQYF. DNA of the CDR3: TGTGCCAGCACCGATTGGGACAGGGGAAAGCGTGTAGAGACCCAGTACTTC. This chain joins TRBV7-9 and TRBJ2-5; 10 positions agree with TRBD1. Trimming removed 7 bases from V and 4 bases from J; junction bases left unmatched: 15. Germline V gene data show CDR1 as SEHNR and CDR2 as FQNEAQ (reference sequence). This CDR3 region has 17 residues.

This clonotype has only a few counts. The rearrangement joins TRBV24-1 to TRBJ2-2; TRBD2 matches 8 bases. V was pared by 3 bases and J by 8 bases, with 7 bases of the junction left unmatched. Germline V gene data show CDR1 as KGHDR and CDR2 as SFDVKD. The CDR3 is 15 residues long. This CDR3 is CATSDPGLGVGELFF. As DNA, the CDR3 is TGTGCCACCAGTGATCCGGGACTAGGTGTTGGGGAGCTGTTTTTT.

This clonotype was detected a few times. The V gene is TRBV12-3 or TRBV12-4, the J gene TRBJ2-7, with 13 bases matching TRBD2. There are 15 residues in the CDR3. The ends lost 7 bases at V and 4 bases at J; junction bases unmatched: 7. Written as DNA, the CDR3 is TGTGCCAGCACCCTAACTAGCGGGAGGGCATACGAGCAGTACTTC. Amino acids: CASTLTSGRAYEQYF.

The chain carries TRBV23-1 and TRBJ2-7; D gene uncertain. TRBV23-1 falls under the ORF class, with uncertain function. V lost 6 bases and J lost 0, with 15 bases in between. There are 15 residues in the CDR3. The CDR3 nucleotides read TGCGCCAGCAGCCCCAATGGACGCGACTCCTACGAGCAGTACTTC. Translating gives CASSPNGRDSYEQYF.

In DNA form, the CDR3 reads TGCGCCAGCAGGACTAGCGGACCTGGCTCCTACAATGAGCAGTTCTTC. Translated: CASRTSGPGSYNEQFF. This sequence joins TRBV5-1 and TRBJ2-1, with 9 bases matching TRBD2. Germline CDR1 reads SGHRS; CDR2 reads YFSETQ. The CDR3 sequence is 16 residues long. Losses at the gene ends were 5 bases for V and 0 bases for J; bases not matched to a gene: 6.

CDR3 DNA: TGTGCCAGCAGTTTCATTAGCGGGAGTGGCTACAATGAGCAGTTCTTC. This gives the protein CASSFISGSGYNEQFF. The V and J genes are TRBV12-3 or TRBV12-4 and TRBJ2-1, with 9 bases aligning to TRBD2. V lost 3 bases, J lost 3 bases, and 6 bases stayed unmatched. This CDR3 contains 16 residues.